This T cell receptor beta chain derives from a study of breast tumors, draining lymph nodes, adjacent tissues (dated by TCRdb to the mid-2010s). In terms of the full investigation: Breast cancer patients provided tumor, adjacent nontumor tissue and axillary lymph nodes, and the study compared the TCR beta repertoires across these three sources. The study aimed to assess the relationships and possible T-cell exchange between tumor, surrounding tissue and draining lymph node repertoires in human breast cancer. What the authors observed across the whole study: Tumor and nontumor tissue repertoires were significantly more similar in luminal-like than in basal-like breast cancer. Rather than being directly demonstrated, the conclusion that tumor T cells originate in lymph nodes was presented as consistent with a hypothesis. Tumor T-cell repertoires showed less diversity than lymph node repertoires and more diversity than nontumor tissue repertoires, and tumor T-cell repertoires showed preferential V and J gene usage. The data were considered consistent with the idea that most tumor T cells come from the lymph node and then expand in tumor tissue.

Sequencer: Illumina HiSeq 2000. TCR beta chain libraries were generated by multiplex PCR amplification. High-throughput sequencing was used to analyze the amplified TCR beta chain products. TCRdb reprocessed the public reads (quality trimming at Q25 with fastp, clone calling with MiXCR) and kept in-frame beta chains. Entries are consolidated by CDR3 protein sequence, retaining the most common genes and DNA. Present in this sample are more than 85,000 distinct CDR3 sequences, 21% of which were seen just once. Of the sample, around 1.2% is held by the ten largest clones. This clonotype was counted ten times or more. The clone's antigen remains unknown. The record has no base qualities; no much larger clone is one base away. Lymph node samples came from the axillary draining lymph nodes of breast cancer patients. CDR1 and CDR2 were assigned from the germline V gene as SGHTA and FQGNSA. The junction shows trimming of 6 bases on V and 5 bases on J, plus 23 bases between the germline ends. The CDR3 has 16 amino acids, counting the end cysteine and phenylalanine. Just the 48-base CDR3 DNA is kept, in frame starting at base 1.

The rearrangement combines TRBV7-2 with TRBJ2-7; the D segment may tentatively be TRBD1 or TRBD2, each giving 7 matched bases. This TCR derives from a female donor with breast cancer. Some clones in this sample may be carry-over from other donors' samples. The sequencing input was axillary lymph node tissue. The nucleotide sequence is TGTGCCAGCAGGCCCGGGGGCGGGAGAGGGGGCCACGAGCAGTACTTC. This translates into CASRPGGGRGGHEQYF. The full variable domain, completed from the reference TRBV7-2 and TRBJ2-7 proteins outside the CDR3, reads GAGVSQSPSNKVTEKGKDVELRCDPISGHTALYWYRQSLGQGLEFLIYFQGNSAPDKSGLPSDRFSAERTGGSVSTLTIQRTQQEDSAVYLCASRPGGGRGGHEQYFGPGTRLTVT.